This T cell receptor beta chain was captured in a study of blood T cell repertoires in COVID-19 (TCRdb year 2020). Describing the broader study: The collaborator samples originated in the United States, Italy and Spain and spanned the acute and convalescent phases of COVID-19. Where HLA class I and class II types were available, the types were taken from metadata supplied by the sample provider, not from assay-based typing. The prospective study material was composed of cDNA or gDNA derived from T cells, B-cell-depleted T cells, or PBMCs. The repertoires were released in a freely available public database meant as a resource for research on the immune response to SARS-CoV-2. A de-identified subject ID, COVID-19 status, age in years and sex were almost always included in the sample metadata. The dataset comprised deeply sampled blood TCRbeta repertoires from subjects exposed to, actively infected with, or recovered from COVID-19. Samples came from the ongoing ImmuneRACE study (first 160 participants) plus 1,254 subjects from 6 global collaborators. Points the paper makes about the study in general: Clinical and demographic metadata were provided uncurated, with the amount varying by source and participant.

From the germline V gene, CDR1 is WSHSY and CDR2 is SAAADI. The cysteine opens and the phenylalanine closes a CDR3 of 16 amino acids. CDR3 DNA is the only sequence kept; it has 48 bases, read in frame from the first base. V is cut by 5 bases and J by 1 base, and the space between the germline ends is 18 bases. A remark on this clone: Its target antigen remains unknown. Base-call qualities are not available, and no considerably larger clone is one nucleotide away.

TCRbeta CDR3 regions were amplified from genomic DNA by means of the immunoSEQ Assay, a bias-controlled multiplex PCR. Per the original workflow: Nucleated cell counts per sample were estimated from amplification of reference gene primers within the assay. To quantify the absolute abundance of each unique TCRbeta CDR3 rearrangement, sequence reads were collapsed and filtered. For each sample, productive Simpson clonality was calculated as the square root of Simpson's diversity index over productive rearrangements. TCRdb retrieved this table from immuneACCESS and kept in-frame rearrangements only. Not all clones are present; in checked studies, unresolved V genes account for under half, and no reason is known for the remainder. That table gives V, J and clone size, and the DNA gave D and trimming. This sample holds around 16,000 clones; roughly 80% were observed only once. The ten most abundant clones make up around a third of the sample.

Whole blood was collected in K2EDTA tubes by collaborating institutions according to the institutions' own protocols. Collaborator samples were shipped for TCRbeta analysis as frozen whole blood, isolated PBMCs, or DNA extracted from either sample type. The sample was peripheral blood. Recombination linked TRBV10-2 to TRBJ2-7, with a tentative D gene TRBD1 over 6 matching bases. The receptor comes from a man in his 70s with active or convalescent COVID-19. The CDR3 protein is CASSPQDRTFSYEQYF. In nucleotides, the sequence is TGCGCCAGCAGTCCACAAGACAGGACTTTTTCCTACGAGCAGTACTTC.